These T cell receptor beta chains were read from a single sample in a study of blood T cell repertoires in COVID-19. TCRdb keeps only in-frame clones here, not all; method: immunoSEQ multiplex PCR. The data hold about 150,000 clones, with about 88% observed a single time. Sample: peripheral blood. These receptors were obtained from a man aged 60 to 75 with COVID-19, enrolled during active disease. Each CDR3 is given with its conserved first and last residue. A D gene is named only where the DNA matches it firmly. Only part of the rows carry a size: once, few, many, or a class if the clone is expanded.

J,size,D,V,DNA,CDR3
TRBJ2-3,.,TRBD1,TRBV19,TGTGCCAGTAGCCCCTCCGCTTCCCGTGGACAGGGGGCAGGGGATACGCAGTATTTT,CASSPSASRGQGAGDTQYF
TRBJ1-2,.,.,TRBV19,TGTGCCAGTAGTTCCGTCGCAGGGGATCTCTATGGCTACACCTTC,CASSSVAGDLYGYTF
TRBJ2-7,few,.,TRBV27,TGTGCCAGCGGCCTACAGGGCAACCCCTACGAGCAGTACTTC,CASGLQGNPYEQYF
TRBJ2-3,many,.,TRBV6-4,TGTGCCAGCAGTGACGGGGGGGCCACAGATACGCAGTATTTT,CASSDGGATDTQYF
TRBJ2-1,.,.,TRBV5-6,TGTGCCAGCAGCTTGGCTGAGCGGGCGGGTGAGCAGTTCTTC,CASSLAERAGEQFF
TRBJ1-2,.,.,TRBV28,TGTGCCAGCAGTTTAAACAATAACTATGGCTACACCTTC,CASSLNNNYGYTF
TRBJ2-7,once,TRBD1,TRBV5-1,TGCGCCAGCACCCCCGCCGGGACAGGGCGCGGGGAGCAGTACTTC,CASTPAGTGRGEQYF
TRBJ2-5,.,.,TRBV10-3,TGTGCCATCAGTGAAGGAGGGGAGACCCAGTACTTC,CAISEGGETQYF
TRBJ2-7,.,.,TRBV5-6,TGTGCCAGCAGCTTGGGGCCGGAGGGCGAGCAGTACTTC,CASSLGPEGEQYF
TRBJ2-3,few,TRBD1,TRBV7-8,TGTGCCAGCAGCTTAGGCCGGAGACAGGGGGCCATCACAGATACGCAGTATTTT,CASSLGRRQGAITDTQYF
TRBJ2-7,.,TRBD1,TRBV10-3,TGTGCCAACGCACAGGGGTTCTCCTACGAGCAGTACTTC,CANAQGFSYEQYF
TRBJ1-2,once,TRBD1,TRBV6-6,TGTGCCAGTGGGTCTGGGACAGTCTATGGCTACACCTTC,CASGSGTVYGYTF
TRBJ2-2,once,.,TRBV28,TGTGCCAGCAGCCCTTCAGGAAAAAACACCGGGGAGCTGTTTTTT,CASSPSGKNTGELFF
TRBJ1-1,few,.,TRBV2,TGTGCCAGCAGTGCGACACAGAACACTGAAGCTTTCTTT,CASSATQNTEAFF
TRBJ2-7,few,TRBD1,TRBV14,TGTGCCAGCAGCCAAGATAGGGACAGATTCTACGAGCAGTACTTC,CASSQDRDRFYEQYF
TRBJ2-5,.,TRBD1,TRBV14,TGTGCCAGCAGCCAAACCGGACAGGGGGCTAGAAAGACCCAGTACTTC,CASSQTGQGARKTQYF